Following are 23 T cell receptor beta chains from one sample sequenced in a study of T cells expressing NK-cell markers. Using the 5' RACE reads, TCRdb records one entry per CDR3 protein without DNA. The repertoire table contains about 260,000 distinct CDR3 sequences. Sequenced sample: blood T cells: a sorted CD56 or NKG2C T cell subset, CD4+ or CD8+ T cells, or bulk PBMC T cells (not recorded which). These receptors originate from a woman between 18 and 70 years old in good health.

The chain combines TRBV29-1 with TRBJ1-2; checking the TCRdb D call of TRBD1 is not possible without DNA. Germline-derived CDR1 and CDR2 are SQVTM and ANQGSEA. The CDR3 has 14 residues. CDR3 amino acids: CSAETTQGAGGYTF. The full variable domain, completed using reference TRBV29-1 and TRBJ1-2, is SAVISQKPSRDICQRGTSLTIQCQVDSQVTMMFWYRQQPGQSLTLIATANQGSEATYESGFVIDKFPISRPNLTFSTLTVSNMSPEDSSIYLCSAETTQGAGGYTFGSGTRLTVV.

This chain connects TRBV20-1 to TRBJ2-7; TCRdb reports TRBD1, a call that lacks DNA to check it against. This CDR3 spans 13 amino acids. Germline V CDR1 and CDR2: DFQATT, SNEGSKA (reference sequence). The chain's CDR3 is CSASSLNLYEQYF.

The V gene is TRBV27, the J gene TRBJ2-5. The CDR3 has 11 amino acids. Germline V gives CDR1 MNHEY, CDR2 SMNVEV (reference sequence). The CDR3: CASKLKETQYF.

The CDR3 sequence is CASSELGSGRGQETQYF. The V gene is TRBV25-1, the J gene TRBJ2-5; TCRdb selects TRBD2, and the lack of DNA leaves this call unchecked. This CDR3 spans 17 amino acids. Germline V lookup: CDR1 MGHDK, CDR2 SYGVNS. The whole variable domain, filled in from reference TRBV25-1 and TRBJ2-5, reads EADIYQTPRYLVIGTGKKITLECSQTMGHDKMYWYQQDPGMELHLIHYSYGVNSTEKGDLSSESTVSRIRTEHFPLTLESARPSHTSQYLCASSELGSGRGQETQYFGPGTRLLVL.

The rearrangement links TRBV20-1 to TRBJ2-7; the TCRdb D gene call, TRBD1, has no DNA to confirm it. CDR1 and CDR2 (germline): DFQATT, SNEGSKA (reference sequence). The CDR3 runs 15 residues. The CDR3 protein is CSAPKSGQGTYEQYF.

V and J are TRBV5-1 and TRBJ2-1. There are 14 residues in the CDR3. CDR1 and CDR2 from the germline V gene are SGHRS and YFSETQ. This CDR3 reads CASSLVERVGEQFF.

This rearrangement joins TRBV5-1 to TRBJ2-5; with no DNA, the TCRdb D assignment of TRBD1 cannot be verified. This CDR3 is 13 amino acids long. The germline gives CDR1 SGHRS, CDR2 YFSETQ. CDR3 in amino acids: CASSFGSAGTQYF.

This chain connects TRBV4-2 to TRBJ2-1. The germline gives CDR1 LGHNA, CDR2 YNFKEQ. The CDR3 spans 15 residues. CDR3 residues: CASSQEAATNNEQFF.

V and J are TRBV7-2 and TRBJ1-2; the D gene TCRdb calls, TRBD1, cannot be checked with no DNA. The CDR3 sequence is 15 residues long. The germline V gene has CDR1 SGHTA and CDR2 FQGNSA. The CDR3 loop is CASSFSTGDYYGYTF.

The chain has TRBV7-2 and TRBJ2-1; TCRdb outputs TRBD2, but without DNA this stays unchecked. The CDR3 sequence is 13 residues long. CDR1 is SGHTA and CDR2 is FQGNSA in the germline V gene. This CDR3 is CASSLRRENEQFF.

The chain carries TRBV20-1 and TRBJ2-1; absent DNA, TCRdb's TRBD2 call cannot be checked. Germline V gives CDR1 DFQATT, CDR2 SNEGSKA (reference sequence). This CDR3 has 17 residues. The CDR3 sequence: CSARDRGPTGSYNEQFF.

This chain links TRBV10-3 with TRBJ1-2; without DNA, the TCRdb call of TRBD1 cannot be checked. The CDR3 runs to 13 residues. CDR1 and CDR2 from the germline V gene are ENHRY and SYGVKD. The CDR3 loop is CAISDRGDYGYTF.

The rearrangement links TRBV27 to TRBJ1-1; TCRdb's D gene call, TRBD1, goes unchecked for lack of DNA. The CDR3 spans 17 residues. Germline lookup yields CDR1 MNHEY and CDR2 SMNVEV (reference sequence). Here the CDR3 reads CASSLRRTGATITEAFF.

The CDR3 loop is CASSRGQSGIKNIQYF. The chain joins TRBV12-3 or TRBV12-4 to TRBJ2-4; checking the TCRdb D call of TRBD1 is not possible without DNA. The CDR3 sequence is 16 residues long.

The CDR3 sequence is CASSLIQGWNEQFF. The chain links TRBV5-1 to TRBJ2-1; the D call from TCRdb, TRBD1, cannot be confirmed without DNA. The CDR3 covers 14 residues. Germline-derived CDR1 and CDR2 are SGHRS and YFSETQ.

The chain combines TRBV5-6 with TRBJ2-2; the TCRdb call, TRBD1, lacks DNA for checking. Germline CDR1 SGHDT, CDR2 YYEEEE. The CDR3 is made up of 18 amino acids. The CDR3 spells CASSRRDRRFASTGELFF.

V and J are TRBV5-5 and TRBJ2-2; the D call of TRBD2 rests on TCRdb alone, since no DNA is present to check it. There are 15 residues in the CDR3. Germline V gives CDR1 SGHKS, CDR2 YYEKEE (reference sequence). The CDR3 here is CASSLVDSPPGSCFF.

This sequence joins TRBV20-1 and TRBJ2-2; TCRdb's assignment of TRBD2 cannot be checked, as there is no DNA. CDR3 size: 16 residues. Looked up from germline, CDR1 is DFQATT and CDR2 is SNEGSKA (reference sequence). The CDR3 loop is CSAQKLVHSLAGELFF.

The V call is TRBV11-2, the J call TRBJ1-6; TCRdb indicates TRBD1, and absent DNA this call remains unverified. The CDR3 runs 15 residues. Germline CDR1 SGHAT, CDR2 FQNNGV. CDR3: CASIIGQGRNSPLHF.

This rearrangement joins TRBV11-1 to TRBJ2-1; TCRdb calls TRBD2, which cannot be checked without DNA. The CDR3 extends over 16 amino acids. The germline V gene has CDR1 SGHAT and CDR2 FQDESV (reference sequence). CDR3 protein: CAGSLVARARDNEQFF.

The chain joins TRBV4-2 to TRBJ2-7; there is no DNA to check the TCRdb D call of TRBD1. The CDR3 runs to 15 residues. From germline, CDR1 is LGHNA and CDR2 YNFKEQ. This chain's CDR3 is CASSPTDLRGSEQYF.

The CDR3 protein is CASKGGQSTDTQYF. The genes are TRBV5-1 and TRBJ2-3; TCRdb proposes TRBD1, but this gene call is untestable without DNA. CDR3 size: 14 residues. In germline, CDR1 is SGHRS, CDR2 YFSETQ.

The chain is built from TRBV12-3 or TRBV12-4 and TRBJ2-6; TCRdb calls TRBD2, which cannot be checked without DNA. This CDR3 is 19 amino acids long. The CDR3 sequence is CASSLRAVRYFSGANVLTF.